These 16 T cell receptor beta chains originate from one sample sequenced in a study of STAT5B mutations in CD4+ large granular lymphocyte leukemia. Produced via immunoSEQ multiplex PCR; TCRdb's table is partial and in-frame only. The data contain about 31,000 clones, around 74% of them seen just once; the ten biggest clones take up 0.85% to 1.2%. The sequenced sample was CD4+ T cells from blood buffy coats. These receptors all stem from a human donor in good health.

The rearrangement links TRBV7-3 to TRBJ1-1; possibly TRBD1 for D (5 bases). V was clipped by 1 base and J by 7 bases, with 19 bases between them. Germline V gene sequence: CDR1 SGHTA, CDR2 FQGTGA. The CDR3 is made up of 16 amino acids. CDR3 loop: CASSLNPTGTGSEAFF. CDR3 DNA: TGTGCCAGCAGCTTAAACCCCACGGGGACGGGGAGTGAAGCTTTCTTT.

This chain connects TRBV4-2 to TRBJ2-1; D perhaps matches TRBD2 (6 bases). Deletions cut 1 base from V and 4 bases from J, with 11 bases between. This CDR3 has 15 residues. Germline loops: CDR1 LGHNA, CDR2 YNFKEQ. The CDR3 nucleotides read TGTGCCAGCAGCCAAGTAGGAGGGGTGTACAATGAGCAGTTCTTC. Its protein product is CASSQVGGVYNEQFF.

This clone occurred once. The gene calls are TRBV13 and TRBJ2-7; 9 bases are shared with TRBD1. The CDR3 spans 16 residues. V was clipped by 5 bases and J by 1 base; unmatched bases: 9. Germline V CDR1 and CDR2: PRHDT, FYEKMQ (reference sequence). CDR3 loop: CASSPRPGTGSYEQYF. DNA of the CDR3: TGTGCCAGCAGCCCACGACCCGGGACAGGGTCCTACGAGCAGTACTTC.

The rearrangement links TRBV7-2 to TRBJ1-1, with D unresolved. The CDR3 covers 14 residues. V was pared by 4 bases and J by 2 bases, with 11 bases between. Germline-derived CDR1 and CDR2 are SGHTA and FQGNSA. The CDR3 spells CASSSQPANTEAFF. DNA of the CDR3: TGTGCCAGCAGCTCCCAGCCAGCCAACACTGAAGCTTTCTTT. Full variable domain (remainder filled in from reference TRBV7-2 and TRBJ1-1): GAGVSQSPSNKVTEKGKDVELRCDPISGHTALYWYRQSLGQGLEFLIYFQGNSAPDKSGLPSDRFSAERTGGSVSTLTIQRTQQEDSAVYLCASSSQPANTEAFFGQGTRLTVV.

The rearrangement joins TRBV4-1 to TRBJ2-5, with D unresolved. The CDR3 spans 13 residues. V was shortened by 9 bases and J by 1 base, with 12 bases between the two germline ends. From germline, CDR1 is MGHRA and CDR2 YSYEKL. CDR3 coding DNA: TGCGCCAGTTCACTGGCGACCCAAGAGACCCAGTACTTC. Its protein product is CASSLATQETQYF.

The V call is TRBV6-1, the J call TRBJ2-7; D is uncertain. V shed 2 bases and J shed 3 bases, with 14 bases lying between them. The CDR3 consists of 15 residues. CDR1 and CDR2 (germline): MNHNS, SASEGT. Here the CDR3 reads CASSERVTLVYEQYV. The CDR3 nucleotides read TGTGCCAGCAGTGAACGGGTGACGTTGGTCTACGAGCAGTACGTC.

This rearrangement joins TRBV18 to TRBJ2-2; no definite D call. CDR3 length equals 14 residues. Trimming removed 5 bases from V and 0 bases from J, with 7 bases in between. CDR1 is KGHSH and CDR2 is LQKENI in the germline V gene. In DNA form, the CDR3 reads TGTGCCAGCTCAATAACGACGAACACCGGGGAGCTGTTTTTT. As protein: CASSITTNTGELFF.

The rearrangement links TRBV7-2 to TRBJ2-2; 14 bases are a match to TRBD2. Germline assignment: CDR1 SGHTA and CDR2 FQGNSA. The CDR3 sequence is 18 residues long. V shed 5 bases and J 5 bases; nucleotides not matched to a gene: 10. The CDR3 region has the DNA TGTGCCAGCAGCAAGGGACTAGCGGGAGAAAAGAGGACCGGGGAGCTGTTTTTT. It encodes CASSKGLAGEKRTGELFF.

The V and J genes are TRBV6-4 and TRBJ1-4, with 8 bases that match TRBD1. CDR3 length: 15 residues. Germline trimming cut 6 bases from V and 4 bases from J; bases unmatched to any gene: 7. Germline V gene lookup returns CDR1 MRHNA and CDR2 SNTAGT. The CDR3 region has the DNA TGTGCCAGCAGCCCTGGACAGGGAATTAATGAAAAACTGTTTTTT. Translating gives CASSPGQGINEKLFF.

This clone was seen only a few times. The chain has TRBV6-1 and TRBJ2-3, with 13 bases lining up with TRBD2. There are 15 residues in the CDR3. The trim removed 2 bases at V and 6 bases at J, leaving 2 bases unmatched. Per germline, CDR1 MNHNS and CDR2 SASEGT. The CDR3 DNA sequence: TGTGCCAGCAGTGAATCGACTAGCGGGAGGGATACGCAGTATTTT. This gives the protein CASSESTSGRDTQYF.

The table lists this clone with a few counts. The chain combines TRBV7-8 with TRBJ1-1; a weak D match, TRBD1 (5 bases). Germline CDR1 SGHVS, CDR2 FQNEAQ. Trimming removed 2 bases at V and 11 bases at J, with 12 bases between. There are 12 residues in the CDR3. Written as DNA, the CDR3 is TGTGCCAGCAGCTTAAAGGCAGGGTATGCTTTCTTT. Residues: CASSLKAGYAFF. Complete variable domain (other parts from reference TRBV7-8 and TRBJ1-1): GAGVSQSPRYKVAKRGQDVALRCDPISGHVSLFWYQQALGQGPEFLTYFQNEAQLDKSGLPSDRFFAERPEGSVSTLKIQRTQQEDSAVYLCASSLKAGYAFFGQGTRLTVV.

This clone appeared a few times. This chain joins TRBV27 and TRBJ2-7, with D possibly matching TRBD2 (6 bases). The CDR3 consists of 12 residues. The V gene's germline CDR1 is MNHEY and CDR2 SMNVEV (reference sequence). Between the trimmed V and J ends, which lost 11 bases and 5 bases, there was a span of 16 bases. CDR3 coding DNA: TGTGCCGGGAGGCGCGGGTATGACGAGCAGTACGTC. Protein sequence: CAGRRGYDEQYV.

V and J are TRBV9 and TRBJ2-7; TRBD1 matches 7 bases. The CDR3 contains 14 residues. V trimming: 4 bases; J trimming: 0 bases; junction bases outside the gene matches: 4. In germline, CDR1 is SGDLS, CDR2 YYNGEE. CDR3 protein: CASSLTGSSYEQYF. The CDR3 DNA is TGTGCCAGCAGCCTGACAGGGAGCTCCTACGAGCAGTACTTC.

The genes are TRBV9 and TRBJ1-5, with 9 bases lining up with TRBD1. The CDR3 runs to 17 residues. The V and J ends lost 0 bases and 5 bases, in that order; junction bases with no gene match: 9. Germline loops: CDR1 SGDLS, CDR2 YYNGEE. The CDR3 bases are TGTGCCAGCAGCGTAGAGGACAGGGGTTTCCCCCATCAGCCCCAGCATTTT. It is translated as CASSVEDRGFPHQPQHF.

The genes are TRBV10-3 and TRBJ2-2, with D hard to call. V gave up 7 bases and J gave up 5 bases, with 14 bases separating them. CDR1 ENHRY and CDR2 SYGVKD come from the germline V gene. This CDR3 region has 14 residues. The CDR3 region is CAITRGPGTGELFF. The CDR3 DNA reads as TGTGCCATCACCAGAGGCCCCGGAACCGGGGAGCTGTTTTTT.

J is TRBJ1-3 and V is TRBV19; a possible D gene is TRBD1 (6 bases). Between the trimmed V and J ends, which lost 4 bases and 4 bases, there was a span of 11 bases. Germline CDR1 LNHDA, CDR2 SQIVND (reference sequence). The CDR3 spans 14 residues. CDR3 nucleotide sequence: TGTGCCAGTAGTACACAGGGCGCCGGAAACACCATATATTTT. This sequence encodes CASSTQGAGNTIYF.